This entry concerns a single TCR beta chain. CDR3 size: 13 residues. Germline CDR1 reads SGHTA; CDR2 reads FQGTGA. V lost 3 bases and J 10 bases, leaving 10 bases between the germline ends. These data belong to a study of pediatric ulcerative colitis. One to two pinch biopsies were taken from the rectum during colonoscopy. The assay was run at survey level. Generated by immunoSEQ multiplex PCR, the TCRdb table keeps only in-frame clones and is missing some. The data contain around 18,000 clones, less than 85% of them seen just once; the ten biggest clones take up roughly 6.6%. The receptor's source is a boy aged 5-17 years with moderate ulcerative colitis. The chain couples TRBV7-3 to TRBJ1-6; no firm D call. The sequencing input was gut tissue. CDR3 DNA: TGTGCCAGCAGCTTGAGGTATTACTCACCCCTCCACTTT. Translation gives CASSLRYYSPLHF.